This entry lists 24 T cell receptor beta chains sequenced from one sample in a study of regulatory T cells in long-lasting Graves disease. TCR beta libraries were built with iRepertoire HTBI primers and Arm-PCR of CDR3 regions. TCRdb reprocessed the multiplex PCR reads with MiXCR, giving one entry per CDR3 protein. The top ten hold around 30% of the sample, which has about 340,000 distinct CDR3 sequences, about 20% seen once. The time point: persistent/refractory GD, antithyroid drugs over 5 years with positive TRAb. PBMC-extracted RNA yielded the TCR library. The source material was peripheral blood mononuclear cells (PBMCs), sampled when the disease was refractory, from a patient treated with antithyroid drugs. These TCRs come from a female donor with Graves disease.

This rearrangement joins TRBV5-1 to TRBJ2-6; D is perhaps TRBD1 or TRBD2 (5 bases each). Per the germline V gene, CDR1 is SGHRS and CDR2 is YFSETQ. The CDR3 extends over 18 amino acids. V was trimmed by 4 bases and J by 0 bases, leaving 17 bases between them. DNA for the CDR3: TGCGCCAGCAGCCCCGGGTCGGGGCCGATCTCTGGGGCCAACGTCCTGACTTTC. Translating it yields CASSPGSGPISGANVLTF.

V and J are TRBV6-1 and TRBJ2-2, with 10 bases fitting TRBD2. Germline V lookup: CDR1 MNHNS, CDR2 SASEGT. The CDR3 totals 16 residues. The trim removed 6 bases at V and 4 bases at J, leaving 8 bases unmatched. The CDR3 spells CASRPLAGVFTGELFF. CDR3 nucleotides: TGTGCCAGCAGACCTCTAGCGGGAGTATTCACCGGGGAGCTGTTTTTT.

As regards this clonotype: Since a much larger clone is just one base distant, this may be a read error. The chain couples TRBV11-2 to TRBJ1-1; D gene uncertain. Germline lookup yields CDR1 SGHAT and CDR2 FQNNGV. The CDR3 sequence is 13 residues long. Trimming took 4 bases from V and 3 from J, leaving 9 bases between them. This CDR3 is CASSSELYTEAFF. CDR3 in DNA: TGTGCCAGCAGCTCAGAGTTGTACACTGAAGCTTTCTTT.

The rearrangement links TRBV7-9 to TRBJ2-5; D is uncertain. Deletions cut 2 bases from V and 1 base from J, with 8 bases between. The CDR3 extends over 14 amino acids. Looked up from germline, CDR1 is SEHNR and CDR2 is FQNEAQ (reference sequence). CDR3 residues: CASSLLSPQETQYF. The CDR3 nucleotides are TGTGCCAGCAGCTTATTGTCCCCCCAAGAGACCCAGTACTTC.

This clonotype was picked up many times. The chain recombines TRBV12-3 or TRBV12-4 with TRBJ1-2; perhaps TRBD1 as D (5 bases). This CDR3 comprises 14 residues. Trimming took off 4 bases at V and 7 bases at J, with 16 bases between the two ends. CDR3 sequence reads: CASSWDRQSGGYTF. CDR3 nucleotides: TGTGCCAGCAGTTGGGACCGGCAGTCGGGTGGCTACACCTTC.

About this clonotype itself: Lacking the conserved final phenylalanine or tryptophan, this CDR3 likely reflects a read error. This sequence joins TRBV4-1 and TRBJ2-7, with D possibly matching TRBD2 (7 bases). CDR1 MGHRA and CDR2 YSYEKL come from the germline V gene. V lost 1 base and J lost 3, with 19 bases in between. This CDR3 contains 17 residues. The CDR3 sequence: CASSQGGGVGSFYEQYL. The CDR3 DNA is TGCGCCAGCAGCCAAGGGGGGGGCGTCGGGTCCTTCTACGAGCAGTACCTC.

This clonotype showed up many times. This chain connects TRBV12-3 or TRBV12-4 to TRBJ2-6; no reliable D call. The CDR3 has 17 amino acids. Trimming left V 5 bases short and J 0 bases short, with 14 bases between. CDR3 region: CASSPTRRPSGANVLTF. The CDR3 bases are TGTGCCAGCAGTCCTACTCGACGGCCCTCTGGGGCCAACGTCCTGACTTTC.

In the case of this clonotype: A much larger clone differs from this one at a single base, so this may be a read error. The rearrangement uses TRBV7-9 and TRBJ2-7, with a possible D match to TRBD1 (5 bases). CDR3 length: 13 amino acids. The germline V gene has CDR1 SEHNR and CDR2 FQNEAQ (reference sequence). The CDR3 DNA is TGTGCCAACAGCTTAGATCAGGGTACCGAGCAGTACTTC. This encodes CANSLDQGTEQYF.

To note about this clonotype: As the CDR3 is not closed by the conserved phenylalanine or tryptophan, this likely results from a read error. The CDR3: CASSSRGAGETQYS. The CDR3 DNA sequence: TGTGCCAGCAGCTCGAGGGGGGCCGGGGAGACCCAGTACTCC. The chain employs TRBV7-9 and TRBJ2-5; D may correspond to TRBD1 or TRBD2 (6 bases each). The CDR3 extends over 14 amino acids. The V gene's germline CDR1 is SEHNR and CDR2 FQNEAQ (reference sequence). V lost 4 bases to trimming and J lost 5 bases, with 14 bases between them.

This clonotype was observed many times. The V gene is TRBV10-2, the J gene TRBJ1-1, with a tentative D call TRBD1 (5 bases). The CDR3 is 13 amino acids. Trimming removed 7 bases from V and 1 base from J, with 10 bases in between. From germline, CDR1 is WSHSY and CDR2 SAAADI. Here the CDR3 reads CASKKGQNTEAFF. In DNA, the CDR3 is TGCGCCAGCAAGAAGGGGCAGAACACTGAAGCTTTCTTT.

This sequence joins TRBV20-1 and TRBJ1-6; no reliable D call. Germline V gene lookup returns CDR1 DFQATT and CDR2 SNEGSKA (reference sequence). This CDR3 is 17 amino acids long. The V and J ends lost 4 bases and 6 bases respectively, with 22 bases between them. The DNA of the CDR3 is TGCAGTGCTACAGCAGACGGATTTGTCTCATTTAATTCACCCCTCCACTTT. As protein: CSATADGFVSFNSPLHF.

The chain is built from TRBV7-9 and TRBJ1-4; 9 positions match TRBD1. The V segment lost 4 bases and the J segment 6 bases; nucleotides outside the gene matches: 3. This CDR3 is built from 14 residues. Germline CDR1 is SEHNR and CDR2 is FQNEAQ (reference sequence). CDR3 protein: CASSSGQGYEKLFF. In DNA, the CDR3 is TGTGCCAGCAGCTCGGGACAGGGCTATGAAAAACTGTTTTTT.

The CDR3 protein is CASRDRDYHTGELFF. The DNA of the CDR3 is TGTGCCAGCAGGGATCGGGACTACCACACCGGGGAGCTGTTTTTT. V is TRBV12-3 or TRBV12-4 and J is TRBJ2-2; 7 bases map to TRBD2. The CDR3 runs to 15 residues. J was trimmed by 3 bases and V by 6 bases; bases with no gene match: 7.

This clonotype was recorded many times. The V and J genes are TRBV28 and TRBJ1-6, with unresolved D. Per germline, CDR1 MDHEN and CDR2 SYDVKM. The V gene lost 6 bases and the J gene lost 3 bases, with 15 bases spanning the gap. The CDR3 totals 16 residues. The CDR3 sequence is CASSVDGPYYNSPLHF. In DNA form, the CDR3 reads TGTGCCAGCAGCGTGGACGGTCCCTACTATAATTCACCCCTCCACTTT.

This clonotype came up many times. V and J are TRBV6-5 and TRBJ1-2, with D possibly TRBD1 on 5 matching bases. The V gene's germline CDR1 is MNHEY and CDR2 SVGAGI. The CDR3 is 15 amino acids. Trimming left V 7 bases short and J 4 bases short, with 19 bases between. The CDR3 region has the DNA TGTGCCAGCACTTATGACGCCGGGACCTTCTATGGCTACACCTTC. Its translation is CASTYDAGTFYGYTF.

This clonotype was counted a few times. This chain links TRBV5-1 with TRBJ1-4; D possibly corresponds to TRBD1 (6 bases). Germline CDR1 reads SGHRS; CDR2 reads YFSETQ. V was trimmed by 0 bases and J by 5 bases, leaving 8 bases between them. The CDR3 is 14 amino acids. The CDR3 bases are TGCGCCAGCAGCTTGGACAGGGCGAATGAAAAACTGTTTTTT. Protein: CASSLDRANEKLFF.

The rearrangement joins TRBV5-1 to TRBJ1-1; 8 bases match TRBD1. CDR1 and CDR2 from the germline V gene are SGHRS and YFSETQ. Trimming took 3 bases from V and 1 from J; bases not matched to a gene: 11. This CDR3 has 17 residues. Written as DNA, the CDR3 is TGCGCCAGCAGCTCACAGTTAACAGGGGGTGCGAACACTGAAGCTTTCTTT. It codes for CASSSQLTGGANTEAFF.

This clonotype showed up many times. The chain employs TRBV7-9 and TRBJ2-2; 7 bases agree with TRBD2. Germline values: CDR1 SEHNR, CDR2 FQNEAQ (reference sequence). The V segment lost 4 bases and the J segment 6 bases; nucleotides outside the gene matches: 2. This CDR3 contains 13 residues. CDR3 amino acids: CASSSSGPGELFF. The CDR3, as DNA: TGTGCCAGCAGCTCTAGCGGTCCCGGGGAGCTGTTTTTT.

The sample holds many counts of this clonotype. The chain is built from TRBV12-3 or TRBV12-4 and TRBJ1-2, with unresolved D. Trimming cost V 10 bases and J 4 bases, with 10 bases left between them. The CDR3 is 11 residues long. DNA of the CDR3: TGTGCCACCCGCGCTCTCTATGGCTACACCTTC. This gives the protein CATRALYGYTF.

This clonotype was picked up a small number of times. The rearrangement joins TRBV10-3 to TRBJ1-2, with 8 nucleotides matching TRBD1. V trimming: 2 bases; J trimming: 2 bases; junction bases outside the gene matches: 4. The CDR3 extends over 15 amino acids. Germline CDR1 ENHRY, CDR2 SYGVKD. CDR3 in amino acids: CAISEGQGENYGYTF. CDR3 DNA: TGTGCCATCAGTGAGGGACAGGGTGAGAACTATGGCTACACCTTC.

This clonotype was seen a few times. The chain employs TRBV27 and TRBJ2-7, with 13 bases lining up with TRBD2. Germline-derived CDR1 and CDR2 are MNHEY and SMNVEV (reference sequence). This CDR3 spans 18 amino acids. Trimming removed 4 bases from V and 4 bases from J; junction bases left unmatched: 13. DNA for the CDR3: TGTGCCAGCAGTTCCCGGACTAGCGGGAGTTACGTTGGTTACGAGCAGTACTTC. Translation: CASSSRTSGSYVGYEQYF.

This clonotype was counted only a few times. V gene TRBV11-2 combines with J gene TRBJ2-3, with D tentatively TRBD2 (6 bases). CDR3 size: 12 residues. V dropped 4 bases and J dropped 4 bases, with 6 bases sitting between them. Germline CDR1 reads SGHAT; CDR2 reads FQNNGV. The CDR3 DNA sequence: TGTGCCAGCAGCTCGGGGGCAGATACGCAGTATTTT. This gives the protein CASSSGADTQYF.

This clonotype was recorded at least ten times. V usage is TRBV5-8 and J usage is TRBJ1-2, with D perhaps matching TRBD1 (6 bases). CDR3 size: 13 residues. The germline V gene has CDR1 SGHTS and CDR2 YDEGEE. V lost 4 bases and J lost 11, with 18 bases in between. The CDR3 DNA reads TGTGCCAGCAGCCTCCGGGGACATATCGGTTACACCTTC. Translating gives CASSLRGHIGYTF.

This clonotype was seen at least ten times. The chain couples TRBV20-1 to TRBJ2-7; 10 bases agree with TRBD2. The CDR3 has 15 residues. Germline V gene lookup returns CDR1 DFQATT and CDR2 SNEGSKA (reference sequence). J was trimmed by 4 bases and V by 3 bases; bases with no gene match: 9. CDR3 protein: CSASHQAGGAYEQYF. CDR3 coding DNA: TGCAGTGCTAGTCACCAAGCGGGAGGGGCGTACGAGCAGTACTTC.